The 5 T cell receptor beta chains reported below all come from one sample, sequenced in a study of type 1 and type 2 diabetes patients. The PCR template was genomic DNA. A primer set of 30 forward and 13 reverse primers amplified the CDR3. TCRdb used MiXCR to reprocess the multiplex PCR reads, holding one entry per CDR3 protein. The repertoire has 250,000 to 300,000 distinct CDR3 sequences, around 47% of them found once; the top ten carry roughly 15%. The sample taken for sequencing was peripheral blood mononuclear cells (PBMCs). All receptors derive from a man between 18 and 35 years old with type 2 diabetes.

The chain combines TRBV11-1 with TRBJ1-1; D gene uncertain. The CDR3 spans 14 residues. From germline, CDR1 is SGHAT and CDR2 FQDESV (reference sequence). V was cut by 2 bases and J by 6 bases, with 13 bases left in between. The CDR3 spells CASSLYAGMPEAFF. CDR3 DNA sequence: TGTGCCAGCAGCTTATATGCGGGGATGCCTGAAGCTTTCTTT. Combining the CDR3 with reference TRBV11-1 and TRBJ1-1 gives the whole variable domain EAEVAQSPRYKITEKSQAVAFWCDPISGHATLYWYRQILGQGPELLVQFQDESVVDDSQLPKDRFSAERLKGVDSTLKIQPAELGDSAMYLCASSLYAGMPEAFFGQGTRLTVV.

The genes are TRBV7-8 and TRBJ2-3; 7 bases are shared with TRBD2. After removal of 1 base from V and 3 bases from J, the junction contained 4 bases not matched to a gene. There are 15 residues in the CDR3. Germline V gene lookup returns CDR1 SGHVS and CDR2 FQNEAQ. As DNA, the CDR3 is TGTGCCAGCAGCTTAGTCGGTAGCGGGACAGATACGCAGTATTTT. The encoded protein is CASSLVGSGTDTQYF.

This chain links TRBV12-3 or TRBV12-4 with TRBJ2-7; either TRBD1 or TRBD2 may supply D (6 bases each). The CDR3 spans 19 residues. V lost 1 base and J 0 bases, leaving 22 bases between the germline ends. The CDR3: CASSLDVGVWGDTSYEQYF. For the CDR3, the DNA is TGTGCCAGCAGTTTAGATGTGGGGGTGTGGGGGGACACCTCCTACGAGCAGTACTTC.

This chain connects TRBV6-6 to TRBJ1-4; perhaps TRBD1 as D (5 bases). Germline V CDR1 and CDR2: MNHNY, SVGAGI (reference sequence). V lost 2 bases to trimming and J lost 3 bases, with 13 bases between them. This CDR3 spans 16 amino acids. DNA of the CDR3: TGTGCCAGCAGTTACCCCCTGACGGGGCCTAATGAAAAACTGTTTTTT. Its translation: CASSYPLTGPNEKLFF.

The rearrangement links TRBV2 to TRBJ1-4; a weak D match, TRBD1 (5 bases). V dropped 0 bases and J dropped 5 bases, with 13 bases sitting between them. Germline CDR1 SNHLY, CDR2 FYNNEI. The CDR3 loop spans 16 amino acids. The CDR3 loop reads CASSEALQGPNEKLFF. CDR3 sequence (DNA): TGTGCCAGCAGTGAAGCGCTTCAGGGTCCGAATGAAAAACTGTTTTTT.